This T cell receptor beta chain is from a study of blood T cell repertoires in COVID-19. Across the study: Samples taken during acute and convalescent COVID-19 were collected in the United States, Italy and Spain. PBMCs, B-cell-depleted T cells, or T cells were the source of the cDNA or gDNA that made up the material.

Per the authors' pipeline: Estimates of nucleated cell counts were drawn from the amplification of reference gene primers. Libraries were prepared by immunoSEQ multiplex PCR; TCRdb keeps only in-frame clonotypes and omits some of them. The V and J calls and clone size come from that table; D and trimming were worked out from the DNA. This sample carries about 98,000 clones, 86% of them seen once, and the ten largest clones take under 13%. Per the germline V gene, CDR1 is SGHTA and CDR2 is FQGNSA. The CDR3 totals 12 residues. The V end was cut by 5 bases, the J end by 10 bases, with 13 bases between. This chain joins TRBV7-2 and TRBJ2-3; D ambiguous. The TCR originated in a man aged 50 or older with acute or convalescent COVID-19. The sequencing sample was made of peripheral blood. Written as DNA, the CDR3 is TGTGCCAGCAGCCTCGCTACCATCGCGCAGTATTTT. Its protein is CASSLATIAQYF.